This TCR beta chain was captured by sequencing in a study of CD8+ T cells in alopecia areata. In the study overall: Tofacitinib continued for 6 to 18 months and was then withheld for 6 months. Study results and caveats: Lesional scalp, especially alopecia totalis/universalis, showed higher clonality than normal scalp.

Comment on this clone: As yet, its antigen is unknown.

Extracted RNA was reverse transcribed, and the resulting cDNA served as sequencing template. Profiled with immunoSEQ multiplex PCR; TCRdb holds only in-frame clones, not every one. The sample consists of approximately 180,000 clones, approximately 53% of them appearing once. Treatment: oral pan-JAK inhibitor, 5-10 mg twice daily. The receptor was isolated from a human donor with alopecia areata. This specimen was CD8+ T cells sorted from blood, taken at week 24, from a patient treated with tofacitinib.

CDR3: CAWSEGFNQPQHF. The CDR3 bases are TGTGCCTGGAGTGAAGGGTTCAATCAGCCCCAGCATTTT. The V and J genes are TRBV30 and TRBJ1-5; D call uncertain. CDR1 and CDR2 from the germline V gene are GTSNPN and SVGIG (reference sequence). The CDR3 spans 13 residues. V lost 1 base to trimming and J lost 3 bases, with 7 bases between them. The full variable domain, completed using reference TRBV30 and TRBJ1-5, is SQTIHQWPATLVQPVGSPLSLECTVEGTSNPNLYWYRQAAGRGLQLLFYSVGIGQISSEVPQNLSASRPQDRQFILSSKKLLLSDSGFYLCAWSEGFNQPQHFGDGTRLSIL.